The 26 T cell receptor beta chains given below trace back to one sample, sequenced in a study of cytomegalovirus exposure and HLA in healthy donors. A multiplex PCR was run with 60 Vbeta primers and 13 Jbeta primers. Sequenced by immunoSEQ multiplex PCR; TCRdb stores in-frame clones only, minus some. The listing records approximately 58,000 clones. The specimen was PBMCs. Source of these receptors: a man under 40 in good health and CMV-seropositive.

V gene TRBV29-1 combines with J gene TRBJ2-7, with TRBD1 as a possible D gene (6 bases). Trimming cost V 1 base and J 4 bases, with 11 bases left between them. Germline CDR1 is SQVTM and CDR2 is ANQGSEA. The CDR3 has 13 amino acids. The CDR3 loop is CSVEGQDAYEQYF. DNA of the CDR3: TGCAGCGTTGAAGGACAGGACGCGTACGAGCAGTACTTC.

The chain links TRBV10-3 to TRBJ2-7, with 7 positions matching TRBD1. The J segment lost 2 bases and the V segment lost 4 bases, leaving 11 bases of the junction unmatched. The CDR3 runs to 16 residues. The germline CDR1 and CDR2 sequences are ENHRY and SYGVKD. The DNA of the CDR3 is TGTGCCATCAGTGGGGGGACAGCTGAATACGCCTACGAGCAGTACTTC. This gives the protein CAISGGTAEYAYEQYF.

The J gene is TRBJ1-4, the V gene TRBV7-9, with D maybe TRBD1 (6 bases). V was pared by 1 base and J by 0 bases, with 12 bases between. Germline assignment: CDR1 SEHNR and CDR2 FQNEAQ (reference sequence). There are 17 residues in the CDR3. The CDR3 loop reads CASSLGTARSTNEKLFF. The DNA of the CDR3 is TGTGCCAGCAGCTTAGGGACAGCACGATCAACTAATGAAAAACTGTTTTTT.

The chain joins TRBV7-9 to TRBJ1-2; possibly TRBD1 for D (6 bases). CDR1 and CDR2 from the germline V gene are SEHNR and FQNEAQ (reference sequence). The V and J ends lost 11 bases and 3 bases respectively, with 19 bases between them. This CDR3 comprises 14 residues. As DNA, the CDR3 is TGTGCCCAGGGGCAAGAGGACGGTGACTATGGCTACACCTTC. Its translation is CAQGQEDGDYGYTF.

The V call is TRBV13, the J call TRBJ2-7, with no clear D. V shed 3 bases and J shed 3 bases, with 6 bases lying between them. The CDR3 has 12 amino acids. In germline, CDR1 is PRHDT, CDR2 FYEKMQ (reference sequence). The CDR3 loop is CASSFQNYEQYF. For the CDR3, the DNA is TGTGCCAGCAGCTTCCAGAACTACGAGCAGTACTTC.

This chain uses TRBV7-2 with TRBJ2-7; 9 bases agree with TRBD2. CDR3 length: 15 residues. Germline V gene data show CDR1 as SGHTA and CDR2 as FQGNSA. After removal of 0 bases from V and 2 bases from J, the junction contained 2 bases not matched to a gene. CDR3 in DNA: TGTGCCAGCAGCTTAGCCGCGGGGGGGCCCTACGAGCAGTACTTC. It yields the protein CASSLAAGGPYEQYF.

J is TRBJ2-7 and V is TRBV7-8; tentative D call: TRBD2 (6 bases). The V and J ends lost 0 bases and 1 base respectively, with 7 bases between them. The germline V gene has CDR1 SGHVS and CDR2 FQNEAQ. This CDR3 contains 14 residues. The CDR3 reads CASSLAEGSYEQYF. In DNA, the CDR3 is TGTGCCAGCAGCTTAGCGGAGGGATCCTACGAGCAGTACTTC.

The chain joins TRBV5-8 to TRBJ2-1; 10 nucleotides match TRBD1. This CDR3 has 16 residues. V was clipped by 2 bases and J by 2 bases; unmatched bases: 4. Per the germline V gene, CDR1 is SGHTS and CDR2 is YDEGEE. CDR3 in DNA: TGTGCCAGCAGCTTATTGACAGGGGGCACCTACAATGAGCAGTTCTTC. Amino acid sequence: CASSLLTGGTYNEQFF.

In DNA, the CDR3 is TGTGCCAGCAGCTCTTCCGGCAGGGGGCTTGCCTACGAGCAGTACTTC. Translated, it gives CASSSSGRGLAYEQYF. The chain has TRBV7-8 and TRBJ2-7, with 8 bases aligning to TRBD1. Germline values: CDR1 SGHVS, CDR2 FQNEAQ. The trim removed 4 bases at V and 2 bases at J, leaving 10 bases unmatched. There are 16 residues in the CDR3.

On this clone: Other DNA sequences in the sample encode the same CDR3. CDR3 protein: CASSVDPDSNTEAFF. Here the CDR3 DNA reads TGTGCCAGCAGCGTAGACCCAGACAGTAACACTGAAGCTTTCTTT. The chain recombines TRBV9 with TRBJ1-1; tentative D call: TRBD1 (5 bases). Germline CDR1 SGDLS, CDR2 YYNGEE. Trimming cost V 0 bases and J 2 bases, with 11 bases left between them. This CDR3 is built from 15 residues. Combining the CDR3 with reference TRBV9 and TRBJ1-1 gives the whole variable domain DSGVTQTPKHLITATGQRVTLRCSPRSGDLSVYWYQQSLDQGLQFLIQYYNGEERAKGNILERFSAQQFPDLHSELNLSSLELGDSALYFCASSVDPDSNTEAFFGQGTRLTVV.

This chain joins TRBV9 and TRBJ2-2; 8 bases fit TRBD1. Germline CDR1 SGDLS, CDR2 YYNGEE. Trimming took 6 bases from V and 4 from J; bases not matched to a gene: 8. This CDR3 is 15 amino acids long. Written as DNA, the CDR3 is TGTGCCAGCAACCCCGGGACAGGACTCACCGGGGAGCTGTTTTTT. It is translated as CASNPGTGLTGELFF. Together with reference TRBV9 and TRBJ2-2, the CDR3 gives the full variable domain: DSGVTQTPKHLITATGQRVTLRCSPRSGDLSVYWYQQSLDQGLQFLIQYYNGEERAKGNILERFSAQQFPDLHSELNLSSLELGDSALYFCASNPGTGLTGELFFGEGSRLTVL.

V gene TRBV6-6 combines with J gene TRBJ2-2; 7 bases map to TRBD1. The CDR3 sequence is 15 residues long. Germline CDR1 and CDR2: MNHNY and SVGAGI (reference sequence). Trimming removed 7 bases from V and 0 bases from J; junction bases left unmatched: 5. The chain's CDR3 is CASTPGTANTGELFF. CDR3 coding DNA: TGTGCCAGCACCCCCGGGACAGCGAACACCGGGGAGCTGTTTTTT.

The genes are TRBV30 and TRBJ1-2; D may be TRBD1 (5 bases). V was trimmed by 0 bases and J by 4 bases, leaving 18 bases between them. The CDR3 contains 16 residues. CDR1 is GTSNPN, CDR2 SVGIG, per germline (reference sequence). CDR3 DNA sequence: TGTGCCTGGAGTGTGGAATGGGGCAGCCTCTTCTATGGCTACACCTTC. Its protein is CAWSVEWGSLFYGYTF.

The V gene is TRBV5-1, the J gene TRBJ1-2, with D possibly being TRBD1 (6 bases). Looked up from germline, CDR1 is SGHRS and CDR2 is YFSETQ. Trimming shortened V by 4 bases and J by 3 bases, and 10 bases separated the two germline ends. The CDR3 runs to 13 residues. CDR3 DNA: TGCGCCAGCAGCACACAGGGAGACTATGGCTACACCTTC. Amino acid sequence: CASSTQGDYGYTF.

The chain links TRBV18 to TRBJ2-7; TRBD1 is a possible D gene (5 bases). Per germline, CDR1 KGHSH and CDR2 LQKENI. This CDR3 comprises 13 residues. With 5 bases removed from V and 3 bases from J, the gap between germline ends came to 11 bases. The CDR3 DNA follows: TGTGCCAGCTCAGTCACAGGATACTACGAGCAGTACTTC. Amino acid sequence: CASSVTGYYEQYF.

V gene TRBV6-6 combines with J gene TRBJ1-1; D gene ambiguous. From germline, CDR1 is MNHNY and CDR2 SVGAGI (reference sequence). The CDR3 has 14 residues. Between the trimmed V and J ends, which lost 0 bases and 4 bases, there was a span of 9 bases. CDR3 in amino acids: CASSYSLEGTEAFF. Written as DNA, the CDR3 is TGTGCCAGCAGTTACTCTTTGGAGGGCACTGAAGCTTTCTTT.

V usage is TRBV18 and J usage is TRBJ1-1; D gene ambiguous. There are 15 residues in the CDR3. V shed 2 bases and J shed 0 bases, with 10 bases lying between them. The germline gives CDR1 KGHSH, CDR2 LQKENI. The CDR3 reads CASSPGELMNTEAFF. CDR3 nucleotides: TGTGCCAGCTCACCAGGGGAGCTTATGAACACTGAAGCTTTCTTT.

The V gene is TRBV5-1, the J gene TRBJ1-1, with D tentatively TRBD1 (6 bases). This CDR3 comprises 13 residues. With 3 bases removed from V and 3 bases from J, the gap between germline ends came to 9 bases. In germline, CDR1 is SGHRS, CDR2 YFSETQ. Here the CDR3 DNA reads TGCGCCAGCAGCTCAGGACAGTACACTGAAGCTTTCTTT. Its protein is CASSSGQYTEAFF.

The genes are TRBV6-1 and TRBJ1-3; weak D call: TRBD1 (6 bases). The V gene lost 2 bases and the J gene lost 2 bases, with 13 bases spanning the gap. The CDR3 loop spans 16 amino acids. The germline gives CDR1 MNHNS, CDR2 SASEGT. CDR3 loop: CASSEYRVSAGNTIYF. The CDR3 DNA sequence: TGTGCCAGCAGTGAATACAGGGTCTCAGCTGGAAACACCATATATTTT.

Turning to this clone: A junction end diverges from the germline sequence, so it may reflect a read error. This chain connects TRBV27 to TRBJ1-1; 9 bases line up with TRBD1. CDR1 and CDR2 from the germline V gene are MNHEY and SMNVEV (reference sequence). The CDR3 has 14 amino acids. CDR3 DNA: TGTGCCAGCAGTGGTCGACAGGGGGTCGCTGAAGATTTCTTT. Amino acid sequence: CASSGRQGVAEDFF.

The rearrangement joins TRBV25-1 to TRBJ2-5, with 10 bases lining up with TRBD2. With 3 bases clipped from V and 5 bases from J, the junction kept 6 bases outside the gene matches. CDR1 and CDR2 from the germline V gene are MGHDK and SYGVNS. The CDR3 is 15 amino acids. The CDR3 nucleotides read TGTGCCAGCAGTGAGAGTCTAGCGGGAGCGGAGACCCAGTACTTC. Translating it yields CASSESLAGAETQYF.

V gene TRBV6-1 combines with J gene TRBJ2-3; D is possibly TRBD2 (6 bases). The germline CDR1 and CDR2 sequences are MNHNS and SASEGT. The CDR3 has 17 amino acids. Trimming pared 4 bases from V and 5 bases from J, leaving 22 bases between. DNA of the CDR3: TGTGCCAGCAGTGCGACGGGACTGGATTTAATTAGAGATACGCAGTATTTT. The encoded protein is CASSATGLDLIRDTQYF.

The chain couples TRBV19 to TRBJ2-7; D uncertain. This CDR3 comprises 14 residues. Trimming removed 6 bases at V and 3 bases at J, with 15 bases between. CDR1 and CDR2 from the germline V gene are LNHDA and SQIVND (reference sequence). The CDR3 nucleotides read TGTGCCAGTAGCCCCCGTGGCAGCGACTACGAGCAGTACTTC. Encoded protein: CASSPRGSDYEQYF.

This chain uses TRBV7-3 with TRBJ1-5, with 9 positions matching TRBD1. Trimming at V came to 5 bases and at J to 6 bases, leaving 8 bases not matched to a gene. Germline V gene lookup returns CDR1 SGHTA and CDR2 FQGTGA. CDR3 length equals 15 residues. CDR3: CASSRRDRVAQPQHF. In DNA form, the CDR3 reads TGTGCCAGCAGCCGCCGGGACAGGGTGGCTCAGCCCCAGCATTTT.

The chain links TRBV30 to TRBJ2-5; weak D call: TRBD2 (6 bases). CDR1 and CDR2 (germline): GTSNPN, SVGIG (reference sequence). This CDR3 is 13 amino acids long. The V gene lost 2 bases and the J gene lost 3 bases, with 10 bases spanning the gap. The CDR3 DNA is TGTGCCTGGAGTCCGGGACTGGAAGAGACCCAGTACTTC. Translation gives CAWSPGLEETQYF.

The J gene is TRBJ2-1, the V gene TRBV6-1; the D is unclear. The CDR3 runs 16 residues. Germline loops: CDR1 MNHNS, CDR2 SASEGT. Trimming removed 0 bases from V and 5 bases from J, with 14 bases in between. The CDR3 DNA sequence: TGTGCCAGCAGTGAAGCAGCATACCGTGTTGACAATGAGCAGTTCTTC. It translates to CASSEAAYRVDNEQFF.